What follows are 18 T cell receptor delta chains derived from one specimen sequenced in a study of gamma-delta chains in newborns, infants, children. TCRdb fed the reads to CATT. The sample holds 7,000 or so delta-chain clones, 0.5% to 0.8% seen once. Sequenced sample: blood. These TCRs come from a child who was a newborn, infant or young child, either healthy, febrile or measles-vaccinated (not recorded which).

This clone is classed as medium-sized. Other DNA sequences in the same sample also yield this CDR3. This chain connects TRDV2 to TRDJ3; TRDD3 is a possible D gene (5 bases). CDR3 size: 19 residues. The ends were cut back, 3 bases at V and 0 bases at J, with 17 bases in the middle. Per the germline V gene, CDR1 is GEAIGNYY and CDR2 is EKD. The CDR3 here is CACDAWIRESSWDTRQMFF. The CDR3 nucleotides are TGTGCCTGTGACGCCTGGATAAGGGAAAGCTCCTGGGACACCCGACAGATGTTTTTC.

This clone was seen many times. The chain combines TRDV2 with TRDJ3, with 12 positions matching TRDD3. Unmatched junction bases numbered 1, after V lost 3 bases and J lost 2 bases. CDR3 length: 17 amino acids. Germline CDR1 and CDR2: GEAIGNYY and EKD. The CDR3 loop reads CACDYWGIPWDTRQMFF. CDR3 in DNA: TGTGCCTGTGACTACTGGGGGATACCCTGGGACACCCGACAGATGTTTTTC.

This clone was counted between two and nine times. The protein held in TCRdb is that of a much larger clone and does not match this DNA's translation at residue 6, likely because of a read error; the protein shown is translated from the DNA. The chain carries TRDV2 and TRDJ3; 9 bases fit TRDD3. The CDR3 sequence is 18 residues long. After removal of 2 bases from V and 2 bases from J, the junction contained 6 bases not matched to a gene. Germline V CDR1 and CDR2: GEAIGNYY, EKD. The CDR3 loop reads CACDKPGDTTWDTRQMFF. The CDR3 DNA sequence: TGTGCCTGTGACAAACCGGGGGATACAACCTGGGACACCCGACAGATGTTTTTC.

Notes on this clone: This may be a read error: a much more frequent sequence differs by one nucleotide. This chain's CDR3 is CACNTAGGGWDTRQMFF. CDR3 DNA: TGTGCCTGTAACACCGCTGGGGGAGGCTGGGACACCCGACAGATGTTTTTC. The chain combines TRDV2 with TRDJ3; TRDD3 agrees at 8 bases. The CDR3 has 17 residues. Germline V CDR1 and CDR2: GEAIGNYY, EKD.

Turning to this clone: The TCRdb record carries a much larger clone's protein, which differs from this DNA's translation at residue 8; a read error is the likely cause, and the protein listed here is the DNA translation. CDR3 protein: CACDKVLVDSWDTRQMFF. Here the CDR3 DNA reads TGTGCCTGTGACAAAGTACTGGTGGACTCCTGGGACACCCGACAGATGTTTTTC. The V and J genes are TRDV2 and TRDJ3; possible D gene TRDD3, 5 bases. The CDR3 spans 18 residues. V lost 2 bases, J lost 0 bases, and 13 bases lay in between. Germline values: CDR1 GEAIGNYY, CDR2 EKD.

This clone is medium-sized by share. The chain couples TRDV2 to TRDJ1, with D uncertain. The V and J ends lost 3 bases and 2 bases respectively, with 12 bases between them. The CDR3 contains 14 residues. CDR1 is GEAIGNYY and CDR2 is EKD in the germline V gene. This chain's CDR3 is CACDLLTVTDKLIF. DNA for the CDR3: TGTGCCTGTGACCTCCTTACTGTGACCGATAAACTCATCTTT.

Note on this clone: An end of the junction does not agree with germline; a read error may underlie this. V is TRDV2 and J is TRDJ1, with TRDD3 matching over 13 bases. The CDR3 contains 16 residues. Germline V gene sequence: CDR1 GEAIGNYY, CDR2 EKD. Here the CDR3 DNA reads TGTGCCTGTGACAAACTGGGGGATACGTACACCGATAGACTCACCTTT. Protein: CACDKLGDTYTDRLTF.

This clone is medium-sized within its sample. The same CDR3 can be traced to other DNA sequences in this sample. CDR3 amino acids: CACDTLGDTRSWDTRQMFF. CDR3 sequence (DNA): TGTGCCTGTGACACCCTCGGGGATACGAGGTCCTGGGACACCCGACAGATGTTTTTC. This chain joins TRDV2 and TRDJ3, with 9 bases fitting TRDD3. With V trimmed by 0 bases and J by 1 base, 6 bases remained unmatched. The CDR3 totals 19 residues. CDR1 is GEAIGNYY and CDR2 is EKD in the germline V gene.

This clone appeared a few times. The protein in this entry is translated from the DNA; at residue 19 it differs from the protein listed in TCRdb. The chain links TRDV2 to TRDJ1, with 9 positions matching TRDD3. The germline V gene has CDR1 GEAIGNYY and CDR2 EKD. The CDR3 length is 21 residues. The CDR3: CACDTVLTRPLLGEHTDKPIF. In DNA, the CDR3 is TGTGCCTGTGACACCGTTCTTACAAGACCTTTACTGGGGGAACACACCGATAAACCCATCTTT.

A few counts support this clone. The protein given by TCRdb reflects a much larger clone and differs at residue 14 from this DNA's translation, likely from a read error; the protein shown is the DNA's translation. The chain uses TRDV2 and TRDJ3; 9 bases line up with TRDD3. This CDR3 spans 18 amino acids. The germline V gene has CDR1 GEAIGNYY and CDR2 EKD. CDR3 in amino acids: CACDILGESSWDTQQMFF. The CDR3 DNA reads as TGTGCCTGTGACATACTGGGGGAAAGCTCCTGGGACACCCAACAGATGTTTTTC.

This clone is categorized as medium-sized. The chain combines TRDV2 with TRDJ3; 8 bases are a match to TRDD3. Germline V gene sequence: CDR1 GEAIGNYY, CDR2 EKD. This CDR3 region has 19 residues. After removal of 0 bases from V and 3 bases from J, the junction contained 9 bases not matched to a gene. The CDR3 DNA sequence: TGTGCCTGTGACACCTGGGGGATCCCGAGCTACTGGGACACCCGACAGATGTTTTTC. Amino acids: CACDTWGIPSYWDTRQMFF.

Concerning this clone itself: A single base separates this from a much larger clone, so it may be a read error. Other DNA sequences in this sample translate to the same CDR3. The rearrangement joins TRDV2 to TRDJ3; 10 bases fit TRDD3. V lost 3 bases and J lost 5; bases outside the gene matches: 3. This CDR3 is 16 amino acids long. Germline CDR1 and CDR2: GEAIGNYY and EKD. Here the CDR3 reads CACDYWGIGDTRQMFF. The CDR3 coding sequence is TGTGCCTGTGACTACTGGGGGATTGGGGACACCCGACAGATGTTTTTC.

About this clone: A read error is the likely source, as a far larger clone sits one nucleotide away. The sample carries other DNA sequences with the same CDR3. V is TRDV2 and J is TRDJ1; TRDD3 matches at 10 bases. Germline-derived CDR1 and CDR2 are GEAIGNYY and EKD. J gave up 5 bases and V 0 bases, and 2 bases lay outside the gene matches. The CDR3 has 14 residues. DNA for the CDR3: TGTGCCTGTGACACCTGGGGGATACCTGATAAACTCATCTTT. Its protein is CACDTWGIPDKLIF.

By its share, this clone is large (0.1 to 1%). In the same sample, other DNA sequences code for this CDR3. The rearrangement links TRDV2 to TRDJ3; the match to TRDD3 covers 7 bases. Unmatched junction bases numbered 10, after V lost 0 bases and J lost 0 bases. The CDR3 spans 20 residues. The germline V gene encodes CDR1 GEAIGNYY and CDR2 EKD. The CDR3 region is CACDTGWGAASSWDTRQMFF. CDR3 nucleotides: TGTGCCTGTGACACCGGCTGGGGGGCCGCTAGCTCCTGGGACACCCGACAGATGTTTTTC.

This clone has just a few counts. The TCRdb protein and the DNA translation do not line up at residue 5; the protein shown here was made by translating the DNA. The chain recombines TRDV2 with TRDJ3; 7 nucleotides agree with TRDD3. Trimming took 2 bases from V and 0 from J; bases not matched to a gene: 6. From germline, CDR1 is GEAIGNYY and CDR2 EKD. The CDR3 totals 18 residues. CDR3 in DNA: TGTGCCTGTGACATCTGGGGGTCTCTCTCCTGGGACACCCGACAGATGTTTTTC. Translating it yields CACDIWGSLSWDTRQMFF.

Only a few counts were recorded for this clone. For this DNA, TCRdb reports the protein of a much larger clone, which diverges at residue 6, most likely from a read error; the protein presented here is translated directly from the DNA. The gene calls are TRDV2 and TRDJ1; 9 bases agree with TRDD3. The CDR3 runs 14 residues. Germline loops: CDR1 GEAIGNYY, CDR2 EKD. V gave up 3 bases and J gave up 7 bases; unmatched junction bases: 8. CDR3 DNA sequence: TGTGCCTGTGACCCCGTACTGGGGGAGGTTAAACTCATCTTT. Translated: CACDPVLGEVKLIF.

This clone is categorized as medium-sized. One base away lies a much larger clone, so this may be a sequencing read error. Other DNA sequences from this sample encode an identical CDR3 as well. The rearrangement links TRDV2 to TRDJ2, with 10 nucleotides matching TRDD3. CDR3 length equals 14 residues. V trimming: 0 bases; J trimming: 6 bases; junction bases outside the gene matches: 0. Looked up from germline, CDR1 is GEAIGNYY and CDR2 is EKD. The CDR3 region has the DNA TGTGCCTGTGACACCTGGGGGATACCAGCACAACTCTTCTTT. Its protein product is CACDTWGIPAQLFF.

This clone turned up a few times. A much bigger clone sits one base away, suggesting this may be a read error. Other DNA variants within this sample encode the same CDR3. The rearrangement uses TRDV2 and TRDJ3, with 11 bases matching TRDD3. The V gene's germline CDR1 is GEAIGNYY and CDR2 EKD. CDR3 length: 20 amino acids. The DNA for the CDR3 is TGTGCCTGTGACACCGTAGTACTGGGGGATAGCTCCTGGGACACCCGCCAGATGTTTTTC. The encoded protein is CACDTVVLGDSSWDTRQMFF.